These 16 T cell receptor beta chains came from one sample sequenced in a study of blood T cell repertoires in COVID-19. Assay: immunoSEQ multiplex PCR; the TCRdb copy retains only in-frame clones and omits some. The sample has 250,000 to 300,000 clones; around 90% are singletons. Sequences were obtained from PBMCs or T cells enriched from blood (not recorded which). These receptors all come from an older woman in a cohort exposed to, infected with or recovered from COVID-19 (not recorded which).

V usage is TRBV28 and J usage is TRBJ1-5; no firm D call. Deletions cut 5 bases from V and 7 bases from J, with 6 bases between. The germline CDR1 and CDR2 sequences are MDHEN and SYDVKM. The CDR3 is 11 amino acids. DNA for the CDR3: TGTGCCAGCAGTATTAGACAGCCCCAGCATTTT. It yields the protein CASSIRQPQHF.

This clone was detected once. The chain couples TRBV3-1 (or the pseudogene TRBV3-2) to TRBJ2-2; 7 bases agree with TRBD2. Per germline, CDR1 LGHDT and CDR2 YNNKEL (reference sequence). Trimming cost V 3 bases and J 8 bases; bases outside gene matches: 3. The CDR3 runs to 13 residues. CDR3 in DNA: TGTGCCAGCAGCCAGGGAGCGGGAGGGGAGCTGTTTTTT. Translated: CASSQGAGGELFF.

The DNA of the CDR3 is TGTGCCATCAGTGAGGGTACTCACGAGACCCAGTACTTC. Its translation is CAISEGTHETQYF. J is TRBJ2-5 and V is TRBV10-3, with D unresolved. This CDR3 has 13 amino acids. V lost 2 bases and J lost 5, with 9 bases in between. Germline V lookup: CDR1 ENHRY, CDR2 SYGVKD.

The chain couples TRBV6-1 to TRBJ2-1, with TRBD2 as a possible D gene (5 bases). The CDR3 contains 16 residues. Germline V gene data show CDR1 as MNHNS and CDR2 as SASEGT. V dropped 1 base and J dropped 2 bases, with 12 bases sitting between them. The CDR3: CASSEEPSRTYNEQFF. The CDR3 DNA sequence: TGTGCCAGCAGTGAAGAACCTAGCCGCACCTACAATGAGCAGTTCTTC.

The chain links TRBV9 to TRBJ2-1, with 9 bases that match TRBD2. The CDR3 loop spans 16 amino acids. V lost 2 bases to trimming and J lost 7 bases; unmatched junction nucleotides: 10. The germline V gene encodes CDR1 SGDLS and CDR2 YYNGEE. CDR3 DNA: TGTGCCAGCAGCGTCCGATTAGCGGGAGCAGGGAATGAGCAGTTCTTC. This sequence encodes CASSVRLAGAGNEQFF. Full variable domain (missing parts from reference TRBV9 and TRBJ2-1): DSGVTQTPKHLITATGQRVTLRCSPRSGDLSVYWYQQSLDQGLQFLIQYYNGEERAKGNILERFSAQQFPDLHSELNLSSLELGDSALYFCASSVRLAGAGNEQFFGPGTRLTVL.

The chain couples TRBV5-1 to TRBJ2-7; 8 bases line up with TRBD1. This CDR3 is built from 13 residues. Looked up from germline, CDR1 is SGHRS and CDR2 is YFSETQ. J was trimmed by 3 bases and V by 3 bases; bases with no gene match: 2. CDR3 sequence: CASSSGQGYEQYF. CDR3 DNA sequence: TGCGCCAGCAGCTCCGGACAGGGCTACGAGCAGTACTTC.

The chain's CDR3 is CASSVATGPDTQYF. CDR3 coding DNA: TGTGCCAGCAGCGTAGCGACAGGACCAGATACGCAGTATTTT. This chain uses TRBV9 with TRBJ2-3; D is perhaps TRBD1 (6 bases). Trimming stripped 0 bases from V and 4 bases from J, with 9 bases between. Germline V gene lookup returns CDR1 SGDLS and CDR2 YYNGEE. The CDR3 has 14 residues. Based on the CDR3 plus reference TRBV9 and TRBJ2-3, the full variable domain is DSGVTQTPKHLITATGQRVTLRCSPRSGDLSVYWYQQSLDQGLQFLIQYYNGEERAKGNILERFSAQQFPDLHSELNLSSLELGDSALYFCASSVATGPDTQYFGPGTRLTVL.

CDR3 coding DNA: TGTGCCAGCACCTCCGGACATACGAACACCGGGGAGCTGTTTTTT. Translation gives CASTSGHTNTGELFF. J is TRBJ2-2 and V is TRBV28; D perhaps matches TRBD1 (5 bases). Trimming took 7 bases from V and 0 from J, leaving 12 bases between them. This CDR3 contains 15 residues. CDR1 is MDHEN and CDR2 is SYDVKM in the germline V gene.

This chain joins TRBV6-5 and TRBJ2-5; possible D gene TRBD1, 6 bases. This CDR3 spans 15 amino acids. Per the germline V gene, CDR1 is MNHEY and CDR2 is SVGAGI. Trimming removed 6 bases from V and 4 bases from J, with 18 bases in between. CDR3 loop: CASSRVTGTGETQYF. DNA of the CDR3: TGTGCCAGCAGCCGCGTAACAGGGACGGGAGAGACCCAGTACTTC.

This chain connects TRBV10-2 to TRBJ2-1; 11 positions agree with TRBD2. Germline assignment: CDR1 WSHSY and CDR2 SAAADI. V trimming: 0 bases; J trimming: 14 bases; junction bases outside the gene matches: 9. The CDR3 totals 15 residues. The CDR3 reads CASSESELAGVLKFF. CDR3 DNA: TGCGCCAGCAGTGAGTCTGAACTAGCGGGAGTACTTAAGTTCTTC.

This rearrangement joins TRBV2 to TRBJ1-4, with 10 nucleotides matching TRBD1. V was clipped by 3 bases and J by 8 bases; unmatched bases: 12. Germline V gene data show CDR1 as SNHLY and CDR2 as FYNNEI. This CDR3 is 17 amino acids long. The CDR3 region is CASSDRLPGQGSEKLFF. The CDR3 nucleotides read TGTGCCAGCAGTGACCGTTTACCGGGACAGGGGTCGGAAAAACTGTTTTTT.

The genes are TRBV13 and TRBJ1-1; 8 nucleotides align to TRBD1. J lost 0 bases, V lost 3 bases, and 3 bases had no gene match. The CDR3 spans 15 residues. CDR1 is PRHDT, CDR2 FYEKMQ, per germline (reference sequence). The CDR3 DNA reads TGTGCCAGCAGCTTCGACAGGGGAATGAACACTGAAGCTTTCTTT. This sequence encodes CASSFDRGMNTEAFF.

CDR3 DNA: TGTGCCAGCAGCGTGGGAGAGAGTTTTAATGAAAAACTGTTTTTT. Protein: CASSVGESFNEKLFF. This chain connects TRBV9 to TRBJ1-4; D uncertain. Per the germline V gene, CDR1 is SGDLS and CDR2 is YYNGEE. V was cut by 2 bases and J by 4 bases, with 12 bases left in between. The CDR3 extends over 15 amino acids.

Only one count was recorded for this clone. The V call is TRBV5-6, the J call TRBJ2-5; maybe TRBD1 (6 bases). V was trimmed by 3 bases and J by 0 bases, leaving 12 bases between them. Germline V gene data show CDR1 as SGHDT and CDR2 as YYEEEE. The CDR3 consists of 15 residues. In nucleotides, the CDR3 is TGTGCCAGCAGCTCAGGGGTTATGTACCAAGAGACCCAGTACTTC. It translates to CASSSGVMYQETQYF.

This clone was seen just once. This chain connects TRBV18 to TRBJ2-7; a weak D match, TRBD2 (6 bases). CDR1 is KGHSH, CDR2 LQKENI, per germline. The V and J ends lost 1 base and 3 bases respectively, with 13 bases between them. This CDR3 spans 15 amino acids. The CDR3 region is CASSPLSGLFYEQYF. The CDR3 DNA follows: TGTGCCAGCTCACCACTGTCGGGACTCTTCTACGAGCAGTACTTC.

V gene TRBV18 combines with J gene TRBJ1-1; a possible D gene is TRBD1 (5 bases). The V end lost 3 bases, the J end lost 8 bases, and 10 bases lay between the germline ends. The CDR3 totals 12 residues. Per the germline V gene, CDR1 is KGHSH and CDR2 is LQKENI. This chain's CDR3 is CASSPTVAEAFF. CDR3 sequence (DNA): TGTGCCAGCTCACCGACAGTGGCGGAAGCTTTCTTT.